The 24 T cell receptor beta chains below all came from one sample that was sequenced in a study of shared clonotypes between healthy human individuals. Libraries were prepared by immunoSEQ multiplex PCR; TCRdb keeps only in-frame clonotypes and omits some of them. This sample has about 980,000 clones, with approximately 80% found just once. Sequencing was carried out using memory CD4+ T cells sorted from blood. Subset reported: CD45RA-negative fraction. These receptors were obtained from a man aged 18 to 35 in good health.

V is TRBV18 and J is TRBJ2-3, with 9 bases lining up with TRBD1. This CDR3 has 18 amino acids. The V and J ends lost 1 base and 0 bases, in that order; junction bases with no gene match: 8. Germline loops: CDR1 KGHSH, CDR2 LQKENI. CDR3 sequence reads: CASSPRAPGQGSTDTQYF. The DNA for the CDR3 is TGTGCCAGCTCACCACGCGCGCCGGGACAGGGTAGCACAGATACGCAGTATTTT.

The J gene is TRBJ2-5, the V gene TRBV10-3; 8 nucleotides match TRBD2. With 6 bases clipped from V and 5 bases from J, the junction kept 5 bases outside the gene matches. The germline CDR1 and CDR2 sequences are ENHRY and SYGVKD. The CDR3 totals 13 residues. Here the CDR3 DNA reads TGTGCCATCAGCGGGGGGGCCTTTGAGACCCAGTACTTC. It yields the protein CAISGGAFETQYF.

This chain links TRBV5-1 with TRBJ2-1; D might be TRBD1 or TRBD2, each matching 7 bases. V was trimmed by 8 bases and J by 4 bases, leaving 22 bases between them. Looked up from germline, CDR1 is SGHRS and CDR2 is YFSETQ. CDR3 length: 16 residues. CDR3 sequence: CASTPAGDSSYNEQFF. CDR3 nucleotide sequence: TGCGCCAGTACCCCCGCGGGGGACAGTTCGTACAATGAGCAGTTCTTC.

The rearrangement links TRBV2 to TRBJ1-4, with TRBD1 as a possible D gene (6 bases). CDR3 length equals 16 residues. V dropped 6 bases and J dropped 8 bases, with 22 bases sitting between them. The germline CDR1 and CDR2 sequences are SNHLY and FYNNEI. CDR3 loop: CASSLRQAKRGEKLFF. CDR3 bases: TGTGCCAGCAGCCTACGACAGGCCAAAAGGGGAGAAAAACTGTTTTTT.

This chain connects TRBV5-4 to TRBJ2-7; tentative D call: TRBD2 (6 bases). V lost 4 bases, J lost 5 bases, and 19 bases lay in between. The CDR3 has 15 residues. Germline V CDR1 and CDR2: SGHNT, YYREEE (reference sequence). In DNA form, the CDR3 reads TGTGCCAGCAGCCCTCCCGGGAGTCGGTTGGACGAGCAGTACTTC. Translation: CASSPPGSRLDEQYF.

V is TRBV6-6 and J is TRBJ2-7; a possible D gene is TRBD1 (6 bases). From germline, CDR1 is MNHNY and CDR2 SVGAGI (reference sequence). V was pared by 4 bases and J by 1 base, with 14 bases between. The CDR3 is 15 residues long. CDR3 protein: CASSSLSQGSYEQYF. The DNA for the CDR3 is TGTGCCAGCAGTTCTTTATCACAGGGATCCTACGAGCAGTACTTC.

The rearrangement uses TRBV11-2 and TRBJ2-7, with 12 bases fitting TRBD2. Per germline, CDR1 SGHAT and CDR2 FQNNGV. V was pared by 6 bases and J by 4 bases, with 4 bases of the junction left unmatched. CDR3 length: 14 residues. CDR3 sequence: CASRKLAGGYEQYF. The DNA for the CDR3 is TGTGCCAGCAGAAAACTAGCGGGGGGTTACGAGCAGTACTTC.

This clone was observed a few times. The chain uses TRBV19 and TRBJ2-1; 7 bases align to TRBD2. Trimming at V came to 6 bases and at J to 0 bases, leaving 5 bases not matched to a gene. The CDR3 has 15 amino acids. Germline V gene data show CDR1 as LNHDA and CDR2 as SQIVND (reference sequence). The CDR3, as DNA: TGTGCCAGTAGGCCTACGGGGGGCTCCTACAATGAGCAGTTCTTC. Translating gives CASRPTGGSYNEQFF.

The chain combines TRBV14 with TRBJ1-2, with a possible D match to TRBD1 (6 bases). Trimming stripped 0 bases from V and 1 base from J, with 15 bases between. The CDR3 covers 17 residues. Germline V gene sequence: CDR1 SGHDN, CDR2 FVKESK. The CDR3 bases are TGTGCCAGCAGCCAAGAGTTCAGGGGCGTATTTAACTATGGCTACACCTTC. Translated, it gives CASSQEFRGVFNYGYTF.

This clone was detected many times. Other DNA sequences in the same sample also yield this CDR3. This chain connects TRBV5-4 to TRBJ2-5; tentative D call: TRBD2 (6 bases). This CDR3 contains 13 residues. Per germline, CDR1 SGHNT and CDR2 YYREEE (reference sequence). Between the trimmed V and J ends, which lost 4 bases and 2 bases, there was a span of 9 bases. The chain's CDR3 is CASSRDFQETQYF. The DNA for the CDR3 is TGTGCCAGCAGCCGGGACTTTCAAGAGACCCAGTACTTC.

This chain links TRBV5-5 with TRBJ1-3, with D unclear. The CDR3 has 13 residues. Germline V gives CDR1 SGHKS, CDR2 YYEKEE (reference sequence). Between the trimmed V and J ends, which lost 6 bases and 4 bases, there was a span of 11 bases. CDR3: CASTSWEGNTIYF. In DNA, the CDR3 is TGTGCCAGCACCTCCTGGGAGGGAAACACCATATATTTT.

V is TRBV6-5 and J is TRBJ2-5, with D possibly TRBD2 on 5 matching bases. Per germline, CDR1 MNHEY and CDR2 SVGAGI. This CDR3 has 14 residues. V was cut by 2 bases and J by 5 bases, with 12 bases left in between. The CDR3 DNA is TGTGCCAGCAGTTACGGCAGCGGCGGCGAGACCCAGTACTTC. It yields the protein CASSYGSGGETQYF.

The chain joins TRBV6-1 to TRBJ2-5, with 7 bases fitting TRBD1. CDR3 length: 16 residues. V trimming: 2 bases; J trimming: 3 bases; junction bases outside the gene matches: 9. Germline V gene sequence: CDR1 MNHNS, CDR2 SASEGT. The CDR3 sequence: CASSESSRDRKETQYF. For the CDR3, the DNA is TGTGCCAGCAGTGAATCAAGCCGGGACAGAAAAGAGACCCAGTACTTC.

This clone was seen a handful of times. This chain connects TRBV6-1 to TRBJ2-7, with D perhaps matching TRBD1 (5 bases). Trimming removed 2 bases from V and 2 bases from J, with 13 bases in between. Germline V gene data show CDR1 as MNHNS and CDR2 as SASEGT. The CDR3 is 15 residues long. CDR3 loop: CASSENPGSAYEQYF. DNA for the CDR3: TGTGCCAGCAGTGAAAACCCAGGGTCGGCCTACGAGCAGTACTTC.

V and J are TRBV5-8 and TRBJ1-5; no definite D call. V lost 1 base and J lost 1, with 18 bases in between. The CDR3 sequence is 18 residues long. Looked up from germline, CDR1 is SGHTS and CDR2 is YDEGEE. Written as DNA, the CDR3 is TGTGCCAGCAGCTTGTATCAAGCTGGGAGTTCAAGCAATCAGCCCCAGCATTTT. Translation gives CASSLYQAGSSSNQPQHF.

The rearrangement uses TRBV5-1 and TRBJ2-3; 8 nucleotides match TRBD2. V dropped 3 bases and J dropped 1; count of bases not matched to a gene: 4. Germline V gives CDR1 SGHRS, CDR2 YFSETQ. The CDR3 spans 15 residues. This chain's CDR3 is CASSSAGGRTDTQYF. CDR3 nucleotides: TGCGCCAGCAGCTCGGCGGGAGGTCGCACAGATACGCAGTATTTT.

V usage is TRBV5-1 and J usage is TRBJ1-2, with 9 bases lining up with TRBD1. The CDR3 extends over 14 amino acids. Germline lookup yields CDR1 SGHRS and CDR2 YFSETQ. V shed 5 bases, J shed 4 bases, and the junction held 6 bases outside the gene matches. CDR3 amino acids: CASRPGTGFYGYTF. The CDR3 nucleotides are TGCGCCAGCAGACCCGGGACAGGGTTCTATGGCTACACCTTC.

With respect to this clone: A read error may produce the germline difference seen at one junction end. Distinct nucleotide sequences in the sample also encode this CDR3. V and J are TRBV7-7 and TRBJ2-3; D might be TRBD2 (6 bases). Germline CDR1 reads SSHAT; CDR2 reads FNYEAQ (reference sequence). The CDR3 spans 15 residues. Here the CDR3 reads CASSLDGSSTDTQYF. For the CDR3, the DNA is TGTGCTAGCAGCTTAGACGGGAGTAGCACAGATACGCAGTATTTT.

For this clone: Other DNA sequences within the sample encode an identical CDR3. V and J are TRBV27 and TRBJ1-1; 8 positions agree with TRBD1. Germline V gene data show CDR1 as MNHEY and CDR2 as SMNVEV (reference sequence). V shed 5 bases, J shed 0 bases, and the junction held 5 bases outside the gene matches. There are 15 residues in the CDR3. CDR3 nucleotide sequence: TGTGCCAGCAGTAGGACAGGGACCATGAACACTGAAGCTTTCTTT. As protein: CASSRTGTMNTEAFF.

The chain is built from TRBV6-6 and TRBJ1-1; D not certain. The CDR3 extends over 13 amino acids. Trimming removed 6 bases at V and 1 base at J, with 9 bases between. The V gene's germline CDR1 is MNHNY and CDR2 SVGAGI (reference sequence). As DNA, the CDR3 is TGTGCCAGCAGGCCCACCGCGAACACTGAAGCTTTCTTT. It specifies CASRPTANTEAFF.

Note on this clone: Other DNA sequences in this specimen translate into the identical CDR3. The chain uses TRBV10-3 and TRBJ2-5; D not resolved. The J call is uncertain, as TRBJ2-7 better fits the DNA end. This CDR3 region has 12 residues. Per germline, CDR1 ENHRY and CDR2 SYGVKD. DNA of the CDR3: TGTGCCATCAGTGGAGACTCCTACGAGCAGTACTTC. This sequence encodes CAISGDSYEQYF.

CDR3 sequence (DNA): TGTGCCAGCATACGGAATAGCAATCAGCCCCAGCATTTT. Translated, it gives CASIRNSNQPQHF. This chain joins TRBV28 and TRBJ1-5; D gene uncertain. Germline-derived CDR1 and CDR2 are MDHEN and SYDVKM. The CDR3 is 13 residues long. The germline V and J ends were trimmed by 7 bases and 0 bases, with 7 bases remaining between them. Filled out from reference TRBV28 and TRBJ1-5, the complete variable domain reads DVKVTQSSRYLVKRTGEKVFLECVQDMDHENMFWYRQDPGLGLRLIYFSYDVKMKEKGDIPEGYSVSREKKERFSLILESASTNQTSMYLCASIRNSNQPQHFGDGTRLSIL.

The chain uses TRBV6-5 and TRBJ2-1; D perhaps matches TRBD2 (5 bases). V shed 2 bases and J shed 0 bases, with 8 bases lying between them. This CDR3 comprises 15 residues. Germline CDR1 reads MNHEY; CDR2 reads SVGAGI. The DNA of the CDR3 is TGTGCCAGCAGTTACCCGGGAAGCTCCTACAATGAGCAGTTCTTC. Its translation is CASSYPGSSYNEQFF.

J is TRBJ1-1 and V is TRBV15; D possibly corresponds to TRBD1 (6 bases). The CDR3 has 14 amino acids. Trimming removed 1 base at V and 4 bases at J, with 10 bases between. Germline V gene data show CDR1 as LNHNV and CDR2 as YYDKDF (reference sequence). The CDR3 DNA reads as TGTGCCACCAGCAGAGGGGGACACCGCACTGAAGCTTTCTTT. As protein: CATSRGGHRTEAFF.